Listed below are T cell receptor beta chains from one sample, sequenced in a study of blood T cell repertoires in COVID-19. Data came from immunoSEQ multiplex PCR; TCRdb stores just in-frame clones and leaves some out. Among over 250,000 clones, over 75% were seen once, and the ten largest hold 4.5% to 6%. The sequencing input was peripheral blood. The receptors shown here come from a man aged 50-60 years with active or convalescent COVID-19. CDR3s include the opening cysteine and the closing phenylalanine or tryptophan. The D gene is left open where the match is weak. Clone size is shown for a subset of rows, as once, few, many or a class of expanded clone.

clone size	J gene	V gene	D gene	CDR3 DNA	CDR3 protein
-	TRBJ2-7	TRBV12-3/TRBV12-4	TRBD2	TGTGCCAGCAGTTTAGGAGAGACAGCGGGGCCCCTCTTC	CASSLGETAGPLF
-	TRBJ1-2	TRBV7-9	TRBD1	TGTGCCAGCAGCTTAGGGGACAGGCAAGCTAACTATGGCTACACCTTC	CASSLGDRQANYGYTF
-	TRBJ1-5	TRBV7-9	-	TGTGCCAGCAGCTTATATCCCGATCAGCCCCAGCATTTT	CASSLYPDQPQHF
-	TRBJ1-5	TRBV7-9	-	TGTGCCAGCAGTCTCGACTCCAATCAGCCCCAGCATTTT	CASSLDSNQPQHF
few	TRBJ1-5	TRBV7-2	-	TGTGCCAGCAGCTTAGCCTTCAGCAATCAGCCCCAGCATTTT	CASSLAFSNQPQHF
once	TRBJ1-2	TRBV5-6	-	TGTGCCAGCAGCGTGGGCGGGGCAGCCGGAAACTATGGCTACACCTTC	CASSVGGAAGNYGYTF
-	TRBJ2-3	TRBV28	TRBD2	TGTGCCAGCAGTTTTAGAACTAGCGGCACAGATACGCAGTATTTT	CASSFRTSGTDTQYF
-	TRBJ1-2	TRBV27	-	TGTGCCAGCAGTTCCCCGGGGGGCGGTGGCTACACCTTC	CASSSPGGGGYTF
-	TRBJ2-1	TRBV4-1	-	TGCGCCAGCAGCCCCTCAAGCGAGAGCTCCTACAATGAGCAGTTCTTC	CASSPSSESSYNEQFF
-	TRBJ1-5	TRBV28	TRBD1	TGTGCCAGCAGTCCCACAGGGGGGAGGTTAGGCAATCAGCCCCAGCATTTT	CASSPTGGRLGNQPQHF
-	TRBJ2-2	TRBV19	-	TGTGCCAGTAGCCTACGGACAGACACGGTCGGGGAGCTGTTTTTT	CASSLRTDTVGELFF
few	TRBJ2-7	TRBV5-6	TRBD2	TGTGCCAGCAGCTTCCTAGCGCGGGAGGAGAATTACGAGCAGTACTTC	CASSFLAREENYEQYF
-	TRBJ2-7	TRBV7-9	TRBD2	TGTGCCAGCAGCAGGGGACTAGGGACTCGATACGAGCAGTACTTC	CASSRGLGTRYEQYF
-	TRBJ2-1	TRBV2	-	TGTGCCAGCAGTTCCCGAGCCGGGGGCAATGAGCAGTTCTTC	CASSSRAGGNEQFF
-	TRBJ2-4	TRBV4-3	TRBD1	TGCGCCAGCAGCCACGGGACAGAACTAGCCAAAAACATTCAGTACTTC	CASSHGTELAKNIQYF